Below are 27 T cell receptor beta chains sequenced from a single sample in a study of T cells after yellow fever vaccination. Using its own MiXCR run on the 5' RACE reads, TCRdb lists one record per CDR3 protein. The table shows 70,000 or so distinct CDR3 sequences, with 7.3% occurring only once. Sequences were derived from CD8+ T cells sorted from PBMCs, sampled roughly 10 days after the first yellow fever vaccination. The receptors stem from a man between 18 and 29 years old who received the YFV17D yellow fever vaccine.

There are a few counts of this clonotype. The chain uses TRBV12-3 or TRBV12-4 and TRBJ2-1; 10 nucleotides align to TRBD2. The CDR3 sequence is 18 residues long. The trim removed 10 bases at V and 4 bases at J, leaving 19 bases unmatched. In DNA form, the CDR3 reads TGTGCCACCAATCCTTTGGGTAGCGGGGGGCCGATATACAATGAGCAGTTCTTC. Its translation is CATNPLGSGGPIYNEQFF.

The J gene is TRBJ2-5, the V gene TRBV5-5; 7 nucleotides align to TRBD2. Germline values: CDR1 SGHKS, CDR2 YYEKEE (reference sequence). With V trimmed by 4 bases and J by 4 bases, 16 bases remained unmatched. The CDR3 length is 17 residues. In nucleotides, the CDR3 is TGTGCCAGCAGCCCAGGGCTCCTGCTAGCGGAGGGAGAGACCCAGTACTTC. Residues: CASSPGLLLAEGETQYF.

As for this clonotype: This sequence may be a read error, since a much larger clone differs from it by one base. This chain links TRBV15 with TRBJ2-1; maybe TRBD2 (5 bases). The CDR3 has 14 amino acids. Germline assignment: CDR1 LNHNV and CDR2 YYDKDF (reference sequence). Trimming removed 5 bases from V and 7 bases from J, with 15 bases in between. The DNA of the CDR3 is TGTGCCACCAGCGAGGTCGAGCGGTTAAATGAGCAGTTCTTC. Its protein is CATSEVERLNEQFF.

The V gene is TRBV15, the J gene TRBJ2-3; D remains ambiguous. This CDR3 has 15 residues. Germline CDR1 reads LNHNV; CDR2 reads YYDKDF (reference sequence). V lost 9 bases, J lost 0 bases, and 16 bases lay in between. The CDR3: CATGLGGSSTDTQYF. In DNA, the CDR3 is TGTGCCACGGGCCTTGGCGGCTCAAGCACAGATACGCAGTATTTT.

This clonotype appeared a few times. The rearrangement uses TRBV2 and TRBJ2-5, with 7 bases lining up with TRBD1. The junction had 11 bases not matched to a gene; V was cut back by 3 bases and J by 7 bases. CDR1 is SNHLY, CDR2 FYNNEI, per germline. The length of the CDR3 is 15 residues. The CDR3 sequence is CASSDPGGGLGTQYF. In DNA form, the CDR3 reads TGTGCCAGCAGTGATCCAGGGGGTGGCCTCGGGACCCAGTACTTC. Full variable domain (rest looked up from reference TRBV2 and TRBJ2-5): EPEVTQTPSHQVTQMGQEVILRCVPISNHLYFYWYRQILGQKVEFLVSFYNNEISEKSEIFDDQFSVERPDGSNFTLKIRSTKLEDSAMYFCASSDPGGGLGTQYFGPGTRLLVL.

The CDR3 DNA sequence: TGCGCCAGCAGCCAAGAGGGCAGGGGACTAAACTCCTACGAGCAGTACTTC. Its protein product is CASSQEGRGLNSYEQYF. The J gene is TRBJ2-7, the V gene TRBV4-3, with a weak D call TRBD2 (7 bases). Germline CDR1 is LGHNA and CDR2 is YSLEER. There are 17 residues in the CDR3. The V end lost 0 bases, the J end lost 0 bases, and 15 bases lay between the germline ends.

This clonotype has a count of ten or more. This chain uses TRBV2 with TRBJ2-1; D possibly corresponds to TRBD2 (7 bases). The CDR3 covers 15 residues. V lost 3 bases to trimming and J lost 5 bases, with 14 bases between them. CDR1 SNHLY and CDR2 FYNNEI come from the germline V gene. CDR3 DNA: TGTGCCAGCAGTGACCGGGGGGCCCGTCACAATGAGCAGTTCTTC. Encoded protein: CASSDRGARHNEQFF.

This clonotype has at least ten counts. The V and J genes are TRBV4-3 and TRBJ2-1; TRBD2 is a possible D gene (5 bases). CDR1 and CDR2 from the germline V gene are LGHNA and YSLEER. V was trimmed by 0 bases and J by 8 bases, leaving 14 bases between them. The CDR3 totals 15 residues. The CDR3 region is CASSQEIGLRDEQFF. The CDR3, as DNA: TGCGCCAGCAGCCAAGAGATCGGCCTGAGGGATGAGCAGTTCTTC.

This clonotype was found many times. The chain recombines TRBV4-1 with TRBJ2-1, with a weak D call TRBD1 (5 bases). The CDR3 length is 17 residues. V dropped 2 bases and J dropped 6 bases, with 20 bases sitting between them. Germline V lookup: CDR1 MGHRA, CDR2 YSYEKL. This CDR3 reads CASSQSRAGDRRNEQFF. For the CDR3, the DNA is TGCGCCAGCAGCCAAAGTCGGGCCGGAGACAGACGCAATGAGCAGTTCTTC.

This clonotype was picked up many times. The chain links TRBV12-5 to TRBJ2-3; D is unclear. Germline CDR1 is LGHNT and CDR2 is FRNRAP. The CDR3 contains 13 residues. The V end lost 1 base, the J end lost 0 bases, and 2 bases lay between the germline ends. CDR3 DNA sequence: TGTGCTAGTGGTTTGGGAAGCACAGATACGCAGTATTTT. It specifies CASGLGSTDTQYF.

The V and J genes are TRBV6-1 and TRBJ2-1, with D uncertain. Germline CDR1 is MNHNS and CDR2 is SASEGT. This CDR3 is 16 amino acids long. The germline V and J ends were trimmed by 6 bases and 0 bases, with 15 bases remaining between them. The DNA of the CDR3 is TGTGCCAGCAGATTTATACCTCTGAGCTCCTACAATGAGCAGTTCTTC. Translating it yields CASRFIPLSSYNEQFF.

The table lists this clonotype with many counts. This chain links TRBV28 with TRBJ1-5; D remains ambiguous. V was clipped by 6 bases and J by 3 bases, with 12 bases between them. The V gene's germline CDR1 is MDHEN and CDR2 SYDVKM. There are 14 residues in the CDR3. For the CDR3, the DNA is TGTGCCAGCAGCTCCACCATACACAATCAGCCCCAGCATTTT. Amino acid sequence: CASSSTIHNQPQHF.

This chain joins TRBV9 and TRBJ1-1, with a weak D call TRBD1 (5 bases). V dropped 2 bases and J dropped 3 bases, with 14 bases sitting between them. Germline V lookup: CDR1 SGDLS, CDR2 YYNGEE. The CDR3 loop spans 15 amino acids. The CDR3 DNA is TGTGCCAGCAGCGTTCAGGAGGGGAGGTACACTGAAGCTTTCTTT. Its protein product is CASSVQEGRYTEAFF.

With respect to this clonotype: A read error may explain this, as a much larger clone is one base away. The J gene is TRBJ2-5, the V gene TRBV6-1, with D possibly matching TRBD2 (6 bases). V lost 11 bases to trimming and J lost 4 bases, with 20 bases between them. The germline gives CDR1 MNHNS, CDR2 SASEGT. The CDR3 extends over 14 amino acids. CDR3 sequence: CAGDGEAVAETQYF. CDR3 nucleotides: TGTGCCGGCGATGGGGAGGCAGTGGCAGAGACCCAGTACTTC.

The chain carries TRBV15 and TRBJ1-2; maybe TRBD1 (5 bases). From germline, CDR1 is LNHNV and CDR2 YYDKDF (reference sequence). The CDR3 has 15 amino acids. V gave up 5 bases and J gave up 4 bases, with 17 bases separating them. The CDR3 nucleotides are TGTGCCACCAGCCACGGGGCGGGGCCGGCCTATGGCTACACCTTC. Protein: CATSHGAGPAYGYTF.

Remarks on this clonotype: The junction departs from germline at one end; a sequencing error may be responsible. The chain carries TRBV11-1 and TRBJ2-2, with D hard to call. The CDR3 extends over 19 amino acids. Germline V gives CDR1 SGHAT, CDR2 FQDESV (reference sequence). The CDR3 DNA reads TGTGCCAGCATCTTACTCCTTATTCGCGTGGAAACGAACACCGGGGAGCTGTTTTTT. Protein: CASILLLIRVETNTGELFF.

This clonotype was seen repeatedly, ten times or more. J is TRBJ2-3 and V is TRBV27, with a possible D match to TRBD2 (6 bases). The CDR3 has 15 residues. Deletions cut 1 base from V and 4 bases from J, with 12 bases between. Per germline, CDR1 MNHEY and CDR2 SMNVEV (reference sequence). CDR3 bases: TGTGCCAGCAGTTTATTAGGCGGGGAAGCAGATACGCAGTATTTT. As protein: CASSLLGGEADTQYF.

The chain employs TRBV10-3 and TRBJ1-3; TRBD1 matches at 10 bases. The CDR3 is made up of 18 amino acids. Germline-derived CDR1 and CDR2 are ENHRY and SYGVKD. V shed 1 base, J shed 0 bases, and the junction held 6 bases outside the gene matches. The CDR3, as DNA: TGTGCCATCAGTGAGTTCGGGACAGGGGCTCTCTCTGGAAACACCATATATTTT. Encoded protein: CAISEFGTGALSGNTIYF.

This clonotype was found many times. The gene calls are TRBV6-1 and TRBJ2-2; maybe TRBD2 (5 bases). Trimming shortened V by 6 bases and J by 3 bases, and 14 bases separated the two germline ends. This CDR3 region has 15 residues. Germline CDR1 reads MNHNS; CDR2 reads SASEGT. The CDR3 DNA is TGTGCCAGCAGCCACGGGGTCAGGCACACCGGGGAGCTGTTTTTT. Its translation is CASSHGVRHTGELFF.

This clonotype was seen many times. V and J are TRBV6-5 and TRBJ1-1, with 7 bases that match TRBD1. Trimming took 5 bases from V and 4 from J; bases not matched to a gene: 10. The germline gives CDR1 MNHEY, CDR2 SVGAGI. The CDR3 is 15 residues long. DNA of the CDR3: TGTGCCAGCAGTAGCCGGGACAGCGACCCCACTGAAGCTTTCTTT. It codes for CASSSRDSDPTEAFF.

This clonotype was counted at least ten times. The chain is built from TRBV11-3 and TRBJ2-1; D ambiguous. Deletions cut 5 bases from V and 2 bases from J, with 10 bases between. The CDR3 has 14 residues. Germline CDR1 is SGHNT and CDR2 is YENEEA. CDR3 amino acids: CASSHKSPYNEQFF. The CDR3 DNA follows: TGTGCCAGCAGCCACAAATCCCCCTACAATGAGCAGTTCTTC.

This clonotype was observed a handful of times. The genes are TRBV11-2 and TRBJ2-2, with 8 bases lining up with TRBD2. The CDR3 spans 18 residues. Trimming removed 5 bases from V and 3 bases from J; junction bases left unmatched: 14. CDR1 and CDR2 from the germline V gene are SGHAT and FQNNGV. The CDR3 protein is CASSTRLRGAAYTGELFF. CDR3 in DNA: TGTGCCAGCAGCACCCGATTGCGGGGGGCGGCGTACACCGGGGAGCTGTTTTTT.

This clonotype was detected ten times or more. The chain combines TRBV7-3 with TRBJ1-2; D is uncertain. V dropped 2 bases and J dropped 8 bases, with 12 bases sitting between them. CDR3 length: 13 residues. CDR1 is SGHTA, CDR2 FQGTGA, per germline. The CDR3 nucleotides read TGTGCCAGCAGCTTAGATAGAAAGGACGGCTACACCTTC. It yields the protein CASSLDRKDGYTF.

This clonotype has at least ten counts. The chain has TRBV7-6 and TRBJ1-6, with 10 bases matching TRBD1. With 3 bases clipped from V and 9 bases from J, the junction kept 11 bases outside the gene matches. CDR3 length equals 17 residues. Germline CDR1 reads SGHVS; CDR2 reads FNYEAQ. The CDR3 spells CASSLGPGQGFTSPLHF. The CDR3 region has the DNA TGTGCCAGCAGCTTGGGTCCGGGACAGGGGTTTACTTCACCCCTCCACTTT.

This clonotype came up many times. This sequence joins TRBV4-3 and TRBJ2-1, with D uncertain. This CDR3 spans 13 amino acids. The germline V gene has CDR1 LGHNA and CDR2 YSLEER. V lost 0 bases and J lost 6, with 6 bases in between. CDR3 sequence: CASSQDILNEQFF. CDR3 nucleotides: TGCGCCAGCAGCCAAGATATACTCAATGAGCAGTTCTTC.

This clonotype has just a few counts. The genes are TRBV19 and TRBJ2-7, with 8 positions matching TRBD2. Per germline, CDR1 LNHDA and CDR2 SQIVND (reference sequence). CDR3 size: 16 residues. J was trimmed by 2 bases and V by 1 base; bases with no gene match: 7. Here the CDR3 reads CASSIGSGAYTYEQYF. For the CDR3, the DNA is TGTGCCAGTAGTATAGGTAGCGGGGCCTACACCTACGAGCAGTACTTC.

This clonotype appeared many times. V gene TRBV6-2 or TRBV6-3 combines with J gene TRBJ2-1; tentatively, D is TRBD1 (5 bases). This CDR3 has 16 residues. V lost 8 bases and J lost 2, with 19 bases in between. From germline, CDR1 is MNHEY and CDR2 SVGEGT. The CDR3 DNA sequence: TGTGCCAGCCAACTACAGGCGCTCCCCCCCTACAATGAGCAGTTCTTC. This sequence encodes CASQLQALPPYNEQFF.